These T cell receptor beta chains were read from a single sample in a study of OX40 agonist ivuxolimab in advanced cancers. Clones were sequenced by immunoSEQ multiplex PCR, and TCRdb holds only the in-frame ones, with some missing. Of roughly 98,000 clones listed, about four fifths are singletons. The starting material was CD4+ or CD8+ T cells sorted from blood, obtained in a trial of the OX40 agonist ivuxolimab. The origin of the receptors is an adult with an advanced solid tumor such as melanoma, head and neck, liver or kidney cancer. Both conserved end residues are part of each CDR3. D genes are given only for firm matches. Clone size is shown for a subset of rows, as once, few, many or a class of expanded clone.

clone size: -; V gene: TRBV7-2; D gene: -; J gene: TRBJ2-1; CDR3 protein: CASSPPGIGGLNEQFF; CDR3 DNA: TGTGCCAGCAGCCCGCCGGGAATAGGAGGTCTGAATGAGCAGTTCTTC
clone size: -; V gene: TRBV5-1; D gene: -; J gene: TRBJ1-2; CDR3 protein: CASSLAPDIGYTF; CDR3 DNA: TGCGCCAGCAGCTTAGCGCCAGACATTGGCTACACCTTC
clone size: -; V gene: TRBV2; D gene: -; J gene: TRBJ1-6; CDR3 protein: CASSERAREGSNSPLHF; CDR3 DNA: TGTGCCAGCAGTGAGCGGGCCAGGGAGGGCTCCAATTCACCCCTCCACTTT
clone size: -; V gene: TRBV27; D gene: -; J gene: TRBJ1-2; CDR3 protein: CASSFLTEGEPYGYTF; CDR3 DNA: TGTGCCAGCAGTTTCTTGACAGAAGGAGAACCGTATGGCTACACCTTC
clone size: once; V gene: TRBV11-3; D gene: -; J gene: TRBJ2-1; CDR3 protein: CASSNRATNEQFF; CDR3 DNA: TGTGCCAGCAGCAACCGGGCCACTAATGAGCAGTTCTTC
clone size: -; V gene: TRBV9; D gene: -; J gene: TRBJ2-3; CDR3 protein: CASSVGSSLDTDTQYF; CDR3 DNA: TGTGCCAGCAGCGTAGGATCCAGTTTGGACACAGATACGCAGTATTTT
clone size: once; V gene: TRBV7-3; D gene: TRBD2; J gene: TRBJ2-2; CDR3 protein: CASSIIAGAFAGELFF; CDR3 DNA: TGTGCCAGCAGCATAATAGCGGGAGCATTTGCCGGGGAGCTGTTTTTT
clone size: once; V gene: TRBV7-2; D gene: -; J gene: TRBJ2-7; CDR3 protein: CASSPSLGSYEQYF; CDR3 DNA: TGTGCCAGCAGCCCCAGTTTGGGCTCCTACGAGCAGTACTTC
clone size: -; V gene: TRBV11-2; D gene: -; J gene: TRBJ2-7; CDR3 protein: CASSQVLSFSSYEQYF; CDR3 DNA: TGTGCCAGCAGCCAGGTCCTATCGTTCAGCTCCTACGAGCAGTACTTC
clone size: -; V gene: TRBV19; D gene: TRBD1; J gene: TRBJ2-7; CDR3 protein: CASRQSDRGAYEQYF; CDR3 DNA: TGTGCCAGTAGACAATCGGACAGGGGAGCCTACGAGCAGTACTTC
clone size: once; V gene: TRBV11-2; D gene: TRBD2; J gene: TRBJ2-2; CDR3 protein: CASSRRGSDTGELFF; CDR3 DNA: TGTGCCAGCAGCCGGCGGGGGTCCGACACCGGGGAGCTGTTTTTT
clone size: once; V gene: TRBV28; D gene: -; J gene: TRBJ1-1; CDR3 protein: CASSSLEAKGNAEAFF; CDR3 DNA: TGTGCCAGCAGTTCTCTGGAGGCGAAGGGGAACGCTGAAGCTTTCTTT
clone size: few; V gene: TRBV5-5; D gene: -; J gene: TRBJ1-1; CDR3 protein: CASSPFHLAGSTEAFF; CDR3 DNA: TGTGCCAGCAGCCCATTTCATTTAGCAGGGAGCACTGAAGCTTTCTTT
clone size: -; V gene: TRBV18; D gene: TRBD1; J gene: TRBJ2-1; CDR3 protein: CASSPDRDRGYNEQFF; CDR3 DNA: TGTGCCAGCTCACCAGACCGGGACAGGGGCTACAATGAGCAATTCTTC
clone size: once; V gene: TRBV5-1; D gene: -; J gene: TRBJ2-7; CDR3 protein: CASSLRGTASYEQYF; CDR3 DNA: TGCGCCAGCAGCTTGCGCGGGACGGCTTCCTACGAGCAGTACTTC
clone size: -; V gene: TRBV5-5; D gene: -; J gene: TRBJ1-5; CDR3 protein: CASSFTGSGDQPQHF; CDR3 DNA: TGTGCCAGCTCATTTACCGGGTCAGGGGATCAGCCCCAGCATTTT
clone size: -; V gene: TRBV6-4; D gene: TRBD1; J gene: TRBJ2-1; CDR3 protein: CASSRDRGNEQFF; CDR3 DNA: TGTGCCAGCAGTCGGGACAGGGGCAATGAGCAGTTCTTC
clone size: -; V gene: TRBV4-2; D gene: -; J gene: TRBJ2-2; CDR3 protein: CASSQDTRDTGELFF; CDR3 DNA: TGTGCCAGCAGCCAAGATACCCGAGACACCGGGGAGCTGTTTTTT
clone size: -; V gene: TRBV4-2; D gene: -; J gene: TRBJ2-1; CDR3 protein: CASSQDLHNEQFF; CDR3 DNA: TGTGCCAGCAGCCAAGATCTACACAATGAGCAGTTCTTC
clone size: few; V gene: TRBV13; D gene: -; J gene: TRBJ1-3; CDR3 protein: CASSSRGGRLSGNTIYF; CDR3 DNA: TGTGCCAGCAGCTCCCGTGGGGGGAGGCTTTCTGGAAACACCATATATTTT
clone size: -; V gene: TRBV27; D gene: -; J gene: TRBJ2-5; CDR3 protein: CASSKDRGLGETQYF; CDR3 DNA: TGTGCCAGCAGTAAAGACAGGGGACTAGGAGAGACCCAGTACTTC